These 20 T cell receptor beta chains were sequenced from one sample in a study of cytomegalovirus exposure and HLA in healthy donors. The PCR was carried out with 60 Vbeta primers and 13 Jbeta primers. Clones were read by immunoSEQ multiplex PCR, and TCRdb kept only the in-frame ones, dropping some. Of some 150,000 clones listed, approximately 72% are singletons. The sample was PBMCs. These receptors were taken from a man aged 35 to 55 in good health and CMV-seronegative.

The V and J genes are TRBV20-1 and TRBJ1-1, with D perhaps matching TRBD1 (5 bases). CDR3 length equals 11 residues. Germline-derived CDR1 and CDR2 are DFQATT and SNEGSKA (reference sequence). DNA for the CDR3: TGCAGACCAACAGGGAACACTGAAGCTTTCTTT. Residues: CRPTGNTEAFF.

The chain employs TRBV9 and TRBJ1-2; D is undetermined. Germline V gene lookup returns CDR1 SGDLS and CDR2 YYNGEE. The CDR3 extends over 14 amino acids. Deletions cut 4 bases from V and 7 bases from J, with 17 bases between. This CDR3 reads CASSPSIHEGGYTF. The CDR3, as DNA: TGTGCCAGCAGCCCGTCCATCCACGAGGGTGGCTACACCTTC.

The chain uses TRBV28 and TRBJ2-7, with 12 bases fitting TRBD1. V lost 9 bases and J lost 3; bases outside the gene matches: 6. The germline gives CDR1 MDHEN, CDR2 SYDVKM. The CDR3 sequence is 14 residues long. The CDR3 DNA is TGTGCCAGTAGAGGGGACAGGGGGCTCTACGAGCAGTACTTC. Translating gives CASRGDRGLYEQYF. Full variable domain (outside the CDR3, taken from reference TRBV28 and TRBJ2-7): DVKVTQSSRYLVKRTGEKVFLECVQDMDHENMFWYRQDPGLGLRLIYFSYDVKMKEKGDIPEGYSVSREKKERFSLILESASTNQTSMYLCASRGDRGLYEQYFGPGTRLTVT.

To note about this clone: The junction and the germline gene differ at one end; a read error may be behind it. The chain couples TRBV19 to TRBJ2-2; a weak D match, TRBD1 (5 bases). Germline assignment: CDR1 LNHDA and CDR2 SQIVND (reference sequence). The CDR3 has 14 amino acids. CDR3 DNA sequence: TGTGCCAGTAGGCAAACCGTGGACACTGGGGAGCTGTTTTTT. Translated, it gives CASRQTVDTGELFF.

DNA for the CDR3: TGTGCCAGCAGCGAGGAGGGGTTAGCGGGGGTGCGGCGGTTCTTC. Translated: CASSEEGLAGVRRFF. The V gene is TRBV6-5, the J gene TRBJ2-1; the match to TRBD2 covers 9 bases. The CDR3 has 15 amino acids. Trimming at V came to 6 bases and at J to 15 bases, leaving 18 bases not matched to a gene. Per germline, CDR1 MNHEY and CDR2 SVGAGI.

The V and J genes are TRBV28 and TRBJ1-4; 12 nucleotides align to TRBD1. In germline, CDR1 is MDHEN, CDR2 SYDVKM. The V and J ends lost 7 bases and 8 bases, in that order; junction bases with no gene match: 17. This CDR3 has 18 amino acids. CDR3: CASTLPSGPGTGGEKLFF. The CDR3 DNA reads as TGTGCCAGCACCCTTCCTTCGGGGCCCGGGACAGGGGGCGAAAAACTGTTTTTT. The entire variable domain, with the rest obtained from reference TRBV28 and TRBJ1-4, is as follows: DVKVTQSSRYLVKRTGEKVFLECVQDMDHENMFWYRQDPGLGLRLIYFSYDVKMKEKGDIPEGYSVSREKKERFSLILESASTNQTSMYLCASTLPSGPGTGGEKLFFGSGTQLSVL.

V usage is TRBV5-6 and J usage is TRBJ2-3; D possibly corresponds to TRBD1 (6 bases). The CDR3 is 15 amino acids. Trimming cost V 4 bases and J 2 bases, with 14 bases left between them. Germline lookup yields CDR1 SGHDT and CDR2 YYEEEE. The CDR3 here is CASSGTGHPTDTQYF. CDR3 nucleotide sequence: TGTGCCAGCAGCGGGACGGGACACCCCACAGATACGCAGTATTTT.

This chain links TRBV4-1 with TRBJ1-2; D may be TRBD1 (5 bases). The CDR3 sequence is 16 residues long. Germline V gives CDR1 MGHRA, CDR2 YSYEKL. V was cut by 0 bases and J by 4 bases, with 15 bases left in between. Here the CDR3 reads CASSQDLSPGGYGYTF. In nucleotides, the CDR3 is TGCGCCAGCAGCCAAGATCTTAGCCCGGGGGGCTATGGCTACACCTTC.

The gene calls are TRBV7-3 and TRBJ2-3; D is perhaps TRBD2 (7 bases). The germline V and J ends were trimmed by 0 bases and 6 bases, with 16 bases remaining between them. Germline CDR1 is SGHTA and CDR2 is FQGTGA. This CDR3 has 16 amino acids. CDR3 protein: CASSLTGGQLPDTQYF. The CDR3 DNA is TGTGCCAGCAGCTTAACGGGGGGGCAGTTGCCGGATACGCAGTATTTT.

This clone turned up a few times. The J gene is TRBJ2-7, the V gene TRBV19, with unresolved D. The CDR3 loop spans 15 amino acids. CDR1 is LNHDA and CDR2 is SQIVND in the germline V gene (reference sequence). Trimming stripped 2 bases from V and 6 bases from J, with 17 bases between. The CDR3 DNA reads TGTGCCAGTAGTATAACCGGCACTCCAGCGAGCGAGCAGTACTTC. Its protein is CASSITGTPASEQYF.

The V and J genes are TRBV7-9 and TRBJ2-7; 10 bases are shared with TRBD2. This CDR3 has 16 residues. From germline, CDR1 is SEHNR and CDR2 FQNEAQ (reference sequence). V shed 1 base and J 2 bases; nucleotides not matched to a gene: 5. Written as DNA, the CDR3 is TGTGCCAGCAGCTTAGGGCGTCTAGCGGGAGCCTACGAGCAGTACTTC. Its protein product is CASSLGRLAGAYEQYF.

This clone ranks as medium-sized (0.01 to 0.1%). V and J are TRBV10-2 and TRBJ1-1; 7 nucleotides agree with TRBD1. The junction had 5 bases not matched to a gene; V was cut back by 0 bases and J by 4 bases. CDR1 is WSHSY and CDR2 is SAAADI in the germline V gene. The CDR3 has 15 residues. CDR3 sequence (DNA): TGCGCCAGCAGTGAGTCGCCCGACAGGGCCACTGAAGCTTTCTTT. It translates to CASSESPDRATEAFF.

This clone came up once. V usage is TRBV27 and J usage is TRBJ1-6, with TRBD1 matching 7 bases. This CDR3 comprises 15 residues. V lost 6 bases and J lost 8; bases outside the gene matches: 10. Germline CDR1 and CDR2: MNHEY and SMNVEV (reference sequence). The CDR3 DNA is TGTGCCAGCAGCCGAGGGACAGAGAGCCATTCACCCCTCCACTTT. Its translation: CASSRGTESHSPLHF.

The chain combines TRBV7-9 with TRBJ2-7; 8 bases fit TRBD1. Germline V gene data show CDR1 as SEHNR and CDR2 as FQNEAQ (reference sequence). The J segment lost 2 bases and the V segment lost 2 bases, leaving 5 bases of the junction unmatched. CDR3 length: 15 residues. CDR3 bases: TGTGCCAGCAGCTTATCAACAGGGGGACCCTACGAGCAGTACTTC. It translates to CASSLSTGGPYEQYF.

This clone was seen more than once but under ten times. The chain joins TRBV6-1 to TRBJ1-6; 7 bases fit TRBD1. CDR3 length equals 15 residues. From germline, CDR1 is MNHNS and CDR2 SASEGT. The junction had 7 bases not matched to a gene; V was cut back by 6 bases and J by 5 bases. The CDR3 here is CASSADRVNNSPLHF. The CDR3 DNA sequence: TGTGCCAGCAGCGCCGACAGGGTCAATAATTCACCCCTCCACTTT.

This clone was found a few times. J is TRBJ1-2 and V is TRBV6-1, with TRBD1 as a possible D gene (6 bases). V dropped 6 bases and J dropped 0 bases, with 11 bases sitting between them. Per the germline V gene, CDR1 is MNHNS and CDR2 is SASEGT. This CDR3 contains 14 residues. DNA for the CDR3: TGTGCCAGCAGGGGGAGGGGGACTAACTATGGCTACACCTTC. It specifies CASRGRGTNYGYTF.

This clone was counted only a few times. The V and J genes are TRBV6-6 and TRBJ1-5; the D gene is possibly TRBD1 (5 bases). The germline V gene has CDR1 MNHNY and CDR2 SVGAGI (reference sequence). The CDR3 contains 13 residues. Trimming took 6 bases from V and 1 from J, leaving 7 bases between them. The CDR3 here is CASSRGSNQPQHF. CDR3 sequence (DNA): TGTGCCAGCAGCCGGGGGAGCAATCAGCCCCAGCATTTT.

This chain connects TRBV11-2 to TRBJ2-3; 8 bases line up with TRBD1. The germline V gene has CDR1 SGHAT and CDR2 FQNNGV. This CDR3 is built from 17 residues. The V segment lost 2 bases and the J segment 5 bases; nucleotides outside the gene matches: 12. The CDR3 loop is CASSLLEGQEPLDTQYF. Here the CDR3 DNA reads TGTGCCAGCAGCTTACTTGAGGGACAGGAGCCTTTAGATACGCAGTATTTT.

The chain links TRBV6-1 to TRBJ1-1; the match to TRBD1 covers 9 bases. The V gene end was trimmed by 2 bases and the J gene end by 3 bases; junction bases not matched to a gene: 4. Germline V gives CDR1 MNHNS, CDR2 SASEGT. The CDR3 consists of 15 residues. CDR3 nucleotide sequence: TGTGCCAGCAGTGAAACAGGGGGCGAGGACACTGAAGCTTTCTTT. It translates to CASSETGGEDTEAFF.

The chain employs TRBV30 and TRBJ2-5, with D possibly matching TRBD2 (6 bases). This CDR3 contains 15 residues. Trimming left V 4 bases short and J 1 base short, with 16 bases between. From germline, CDR1 is GTSNPN and CDR2 SVGIG (reference sequence). CDR3 bases: TGTGCCTGGACCCCGGGTGGGGGGACCCAAGAGACCCAGTACTTC. This sequence encodes CAWTPGGGTQETQYF.